The entry below describes one T cell receptor beta chain. Its antigen is currently unknown. The sample belongs to a study of cytomegalovirus exposure and HLA in healthy donors. At the level of the study: Unique TCRs from HLA-typed donors, 80 million to 100 million of them, were held in an early data release.

Findings and limits, study-wide: Associated with cytomegalovirus, according to the listing, were fewer than 200 TCR beta chains. It has been reported that TCR beta sequences accurately predicted the HLA-A and HLA-B alleles of most subjects.

The ends were cut back, 6 bases at V and 1 base at J, with 15 bases in the middle. CDR1 and CDR2 (germline): MNHNY, SVGAGI (reference sequence). The CDR3 totals 15 residues. It was with 60 Vbeta and 13 Jbeta primers that the PCR ran. Using immunoSEQ multiplex PCR, the repertoire was profiled, and TCRdb retains in-frame clones only, with some absent. Among approximately 120,000 clones, approximately 71% were seen once, and the ten largest hold around 8%. This chain joins TRBV6-6 and TRBJ2-5; weak D call: TRBD1 (6 bases). The TCR originated in a man aged 35 to 55 in good health and CMV-seronegative. Material for sequencing was PBMCs. CDR3 loop: CASRPFTGSQETQYF. DNA of the CDR3: TGTGCCAGCAGACCCTTCACAGGGTCCCAAGAGACCCAGTACTTC.